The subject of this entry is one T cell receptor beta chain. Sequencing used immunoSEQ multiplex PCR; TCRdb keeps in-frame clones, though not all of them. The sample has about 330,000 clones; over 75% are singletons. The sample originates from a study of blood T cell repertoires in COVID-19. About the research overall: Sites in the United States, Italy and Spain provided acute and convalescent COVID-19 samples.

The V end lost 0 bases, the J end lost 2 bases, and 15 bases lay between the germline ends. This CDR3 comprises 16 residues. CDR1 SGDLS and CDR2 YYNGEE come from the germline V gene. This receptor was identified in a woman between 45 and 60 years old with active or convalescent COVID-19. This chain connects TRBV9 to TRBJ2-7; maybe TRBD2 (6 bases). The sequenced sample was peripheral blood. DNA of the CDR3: TGTGCCAGCAGCGTAGAGAGGAGGGCCTATCCCTACGAGCAGTACTTC. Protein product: CASSVERRAYPYEQYF.